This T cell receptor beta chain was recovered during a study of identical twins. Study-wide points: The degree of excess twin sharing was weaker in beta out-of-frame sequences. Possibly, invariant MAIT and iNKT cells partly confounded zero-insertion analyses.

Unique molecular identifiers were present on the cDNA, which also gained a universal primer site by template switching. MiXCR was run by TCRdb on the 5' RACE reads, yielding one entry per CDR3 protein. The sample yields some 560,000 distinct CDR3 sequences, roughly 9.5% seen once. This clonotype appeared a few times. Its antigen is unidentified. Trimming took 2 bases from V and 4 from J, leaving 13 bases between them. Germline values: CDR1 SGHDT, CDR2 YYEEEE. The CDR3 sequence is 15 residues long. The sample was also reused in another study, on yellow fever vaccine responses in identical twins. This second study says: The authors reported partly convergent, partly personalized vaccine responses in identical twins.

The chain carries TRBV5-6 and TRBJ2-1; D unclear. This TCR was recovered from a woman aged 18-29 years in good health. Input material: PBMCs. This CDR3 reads CASSFRRRDYNEQFF. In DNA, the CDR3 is TGTGCCAGCAGCTTTCGTCGAAGGGATTACAATGAGCAGTTCTTC.